This note documents a single T cell receptor (beta chain) sequence. Its antigen is not known. The data are from a study of T cell responses to AZD1222 COVID-19 vaccine. Findings of the study overall: Most donors were white British, females outnumbered males, and clonal diversity was possibly underestimated.

The assay was immunoSEQ multiplex PCR, and TCRdb's table has in-frame clones only and misses some. The repertoire includes about 140,000 clones, approximately 92% of them detected once, and 6% to 7.5% sits in the top ten. The CDR3 is made up of 17 amino acids. CDR1 SEHNR and CDR2 FQNEAQ come from the germline V gene (reference sequence). V gave up 0 bases and J gave up 2 bases, with 13 bases separating them. Sequenced material: peripheral blood, taken 28 days after the second AZD1222 dose. The chain couples TRBV7-9 to TRBJ1-4; TRBD1 is a possible D gene (5 bases). The sequence was obtained from an adult who received the AZD1222 COVID-19 vaccine. The CDR3 DNA reads as TGTGCCAGCAGCTTAGCGAGGCCTGGGGGGACTAATGAAAAACTGTTTTTT. The encoded protein is CASSLARPGGTNEKLFF.